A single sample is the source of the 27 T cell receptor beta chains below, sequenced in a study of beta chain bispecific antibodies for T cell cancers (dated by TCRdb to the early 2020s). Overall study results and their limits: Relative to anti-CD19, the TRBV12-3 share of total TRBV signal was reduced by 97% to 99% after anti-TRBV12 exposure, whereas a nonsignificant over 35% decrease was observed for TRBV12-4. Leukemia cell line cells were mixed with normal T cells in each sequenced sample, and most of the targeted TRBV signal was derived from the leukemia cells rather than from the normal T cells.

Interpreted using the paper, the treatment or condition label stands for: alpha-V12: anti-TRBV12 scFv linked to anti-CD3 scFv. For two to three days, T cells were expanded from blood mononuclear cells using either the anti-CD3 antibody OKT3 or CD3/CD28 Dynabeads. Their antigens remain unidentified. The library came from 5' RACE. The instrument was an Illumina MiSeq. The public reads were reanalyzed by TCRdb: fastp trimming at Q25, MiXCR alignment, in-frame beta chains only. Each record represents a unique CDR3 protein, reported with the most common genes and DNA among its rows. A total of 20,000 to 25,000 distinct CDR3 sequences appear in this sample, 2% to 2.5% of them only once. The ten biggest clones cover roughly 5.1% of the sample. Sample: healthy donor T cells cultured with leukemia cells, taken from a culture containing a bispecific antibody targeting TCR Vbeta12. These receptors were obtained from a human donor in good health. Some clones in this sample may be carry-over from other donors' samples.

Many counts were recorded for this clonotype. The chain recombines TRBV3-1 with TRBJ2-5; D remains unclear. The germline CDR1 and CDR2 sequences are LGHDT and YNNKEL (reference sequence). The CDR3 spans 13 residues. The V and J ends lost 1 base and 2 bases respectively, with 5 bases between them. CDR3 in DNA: TGTGCCAGCAGCCAAGTCTATCAAGAGACCCAGTACTTC. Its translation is CASSQVYQETQYF.

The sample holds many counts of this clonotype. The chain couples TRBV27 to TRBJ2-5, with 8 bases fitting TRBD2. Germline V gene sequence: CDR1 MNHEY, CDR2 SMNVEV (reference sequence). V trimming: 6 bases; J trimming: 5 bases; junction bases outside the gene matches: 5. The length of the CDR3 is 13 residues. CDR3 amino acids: CASSRGGEETQYF. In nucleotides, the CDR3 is TGTGCCAGCAGCCGGGGGGGCGAGGAGACCCAGTACTTC.

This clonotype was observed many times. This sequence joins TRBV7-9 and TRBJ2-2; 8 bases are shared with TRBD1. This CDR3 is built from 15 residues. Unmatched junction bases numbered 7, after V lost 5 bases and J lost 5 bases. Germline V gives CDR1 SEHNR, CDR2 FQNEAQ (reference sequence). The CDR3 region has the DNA TGTGCCAGCAGCCCAGGACAGGGACAGACCGGGGAGCTGTTTTTT. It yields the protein CASSPGQGQTGELFF.

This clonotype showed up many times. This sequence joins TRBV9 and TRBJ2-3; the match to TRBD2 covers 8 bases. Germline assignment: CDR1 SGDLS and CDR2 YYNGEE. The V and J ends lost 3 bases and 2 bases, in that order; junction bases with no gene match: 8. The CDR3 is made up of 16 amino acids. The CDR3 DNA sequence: TGTGCCAGCAGCGAGGGCCAGCGGGGGCCCACAGATACGCAGTATTTT. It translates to CASSEGQRGPTDTQYF. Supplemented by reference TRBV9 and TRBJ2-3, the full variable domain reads DSGVTQTPKHLITATGQRVTLRCSPRSGDLSVYWYQQSLDQGLQFLIQYYNGEERAKGNILERFSAQQFPDLHSELNLSSLELGDSALYFCASSEGQRGPTDTQYFGPGTRLTVL.

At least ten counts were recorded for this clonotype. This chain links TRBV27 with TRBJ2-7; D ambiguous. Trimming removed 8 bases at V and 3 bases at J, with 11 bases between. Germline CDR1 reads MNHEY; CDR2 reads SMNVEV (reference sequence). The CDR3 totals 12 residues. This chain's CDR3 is CASWKSSYEQYF. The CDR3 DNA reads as TGTGCCAGCTGGAAGAGTAGCTACGAGCAGTACTTC.

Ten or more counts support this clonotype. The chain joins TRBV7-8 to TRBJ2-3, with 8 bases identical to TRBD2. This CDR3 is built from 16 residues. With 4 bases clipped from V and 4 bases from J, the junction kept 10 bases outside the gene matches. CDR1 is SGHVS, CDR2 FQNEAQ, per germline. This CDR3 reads CASSSRRRGAADTQYF. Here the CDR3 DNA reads TGTGCCAGCAGCTCACGGAGGCGGGGGGCAGCAGATACGCAGTATTTT.

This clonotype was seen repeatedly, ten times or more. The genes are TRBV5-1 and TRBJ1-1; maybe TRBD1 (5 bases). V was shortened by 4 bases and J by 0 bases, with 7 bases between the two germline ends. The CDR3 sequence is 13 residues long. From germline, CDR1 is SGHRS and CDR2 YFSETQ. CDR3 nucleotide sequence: TGCGCCAGCAGCCTAGGGGTGAACACTGAAGCTTTCTTT. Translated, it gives CASSLGVNTEAFF.

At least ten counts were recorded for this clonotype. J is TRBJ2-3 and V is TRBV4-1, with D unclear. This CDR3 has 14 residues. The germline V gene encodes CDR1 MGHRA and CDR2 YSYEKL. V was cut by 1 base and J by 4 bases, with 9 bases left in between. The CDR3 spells CASSQAAAPDTQYF. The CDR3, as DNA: TGCGCCAGCAGCCAAGCGGCGGCGCCAGATACGCAGTATTTT.

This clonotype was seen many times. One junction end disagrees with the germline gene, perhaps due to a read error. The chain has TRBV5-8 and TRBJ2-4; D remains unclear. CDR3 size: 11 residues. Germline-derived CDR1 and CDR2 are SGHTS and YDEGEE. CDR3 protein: CASSDGSAFSF. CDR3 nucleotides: TGTGCCAGCAGCGACGGGTCGGCGTTTAGCTTC. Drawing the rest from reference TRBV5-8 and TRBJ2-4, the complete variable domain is EAGVTQSPTHLIKTRGQQATLRCSPISGHTSVYWYQQALGLGLQFLLWYDEGEERNRGNFPPRFSGRQFPNYSSELNVNALELEDSALYLCASSDGSAFSFGAGTRLSVL.

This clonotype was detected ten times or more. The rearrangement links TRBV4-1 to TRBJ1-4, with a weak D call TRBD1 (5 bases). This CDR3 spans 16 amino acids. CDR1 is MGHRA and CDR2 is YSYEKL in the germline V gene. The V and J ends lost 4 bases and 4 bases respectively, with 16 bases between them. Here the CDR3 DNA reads TGCGCCAGCAGCCGGAGACTAGACAGTGATAATGAAAAACTGTTTTTT. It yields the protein CASSRRLDSDNEKLFF.

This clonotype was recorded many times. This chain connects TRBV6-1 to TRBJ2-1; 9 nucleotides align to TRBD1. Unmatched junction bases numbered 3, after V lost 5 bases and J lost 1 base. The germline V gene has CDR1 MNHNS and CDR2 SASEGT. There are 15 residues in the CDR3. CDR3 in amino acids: CASSSGTGSYNEQFF. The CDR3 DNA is TGTGCCAGCAGTTCAGGGACAGGGTCCTACAATGAGCAGTTCTTC.

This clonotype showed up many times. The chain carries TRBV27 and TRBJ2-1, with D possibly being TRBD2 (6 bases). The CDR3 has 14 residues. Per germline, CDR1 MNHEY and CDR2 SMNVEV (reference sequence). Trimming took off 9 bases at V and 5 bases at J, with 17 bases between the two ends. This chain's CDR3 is CASRRAGPHNEQFF. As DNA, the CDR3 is TGTGCCAGTCGAAGGGCGGGGCCCCACAATGAGCAGTTCTTC.

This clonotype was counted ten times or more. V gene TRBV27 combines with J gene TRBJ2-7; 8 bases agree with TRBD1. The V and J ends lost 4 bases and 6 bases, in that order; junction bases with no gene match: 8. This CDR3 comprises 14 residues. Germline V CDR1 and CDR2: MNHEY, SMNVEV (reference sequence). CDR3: CASSSVLTGGEQYF. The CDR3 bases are TGTGCCAGCAGTTCGGTCTTAACAGGGGGCGAGCAGTACTTC.

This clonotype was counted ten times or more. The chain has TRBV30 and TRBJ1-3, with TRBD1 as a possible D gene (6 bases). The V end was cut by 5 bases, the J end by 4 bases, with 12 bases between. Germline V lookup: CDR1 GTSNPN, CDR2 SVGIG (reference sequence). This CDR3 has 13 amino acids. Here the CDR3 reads CAWELGTGNTIYF. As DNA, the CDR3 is TGTGCCTGGGAGTTGGGGACAGGAAACACCATATATTTT.

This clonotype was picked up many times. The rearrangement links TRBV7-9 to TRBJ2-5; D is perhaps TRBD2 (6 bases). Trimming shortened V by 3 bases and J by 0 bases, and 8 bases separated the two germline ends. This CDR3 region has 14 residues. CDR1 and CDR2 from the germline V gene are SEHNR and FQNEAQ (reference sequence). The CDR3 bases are TGTGCCAGCAGCTTCCGGGGGTACCAAGAGACCCAGTACTTC. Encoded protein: CASSFRGYQETQYF.

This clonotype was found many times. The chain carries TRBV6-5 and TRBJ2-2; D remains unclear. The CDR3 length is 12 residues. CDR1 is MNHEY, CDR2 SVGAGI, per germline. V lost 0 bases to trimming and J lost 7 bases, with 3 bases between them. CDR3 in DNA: TGTGCCAGCAGTTACTCTGGCGGGGAGCTGTTTTTT. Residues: CASSYSGGELFF.

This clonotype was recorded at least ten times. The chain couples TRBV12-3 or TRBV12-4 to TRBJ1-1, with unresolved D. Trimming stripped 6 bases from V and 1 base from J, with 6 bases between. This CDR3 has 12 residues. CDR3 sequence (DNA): TGTGCCAGCAGGGATTGGAACACTGAAGCTTTCTTT. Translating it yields CASRDWNTEAFF.

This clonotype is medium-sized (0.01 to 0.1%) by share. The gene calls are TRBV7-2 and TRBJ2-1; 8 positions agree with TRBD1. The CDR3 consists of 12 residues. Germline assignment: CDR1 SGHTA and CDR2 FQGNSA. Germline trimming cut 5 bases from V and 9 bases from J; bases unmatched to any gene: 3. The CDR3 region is CASSLTGVEQFF. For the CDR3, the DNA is TGTGCCAGCAGCCTGACAGGGGTTGAGCAGTTCTTC.

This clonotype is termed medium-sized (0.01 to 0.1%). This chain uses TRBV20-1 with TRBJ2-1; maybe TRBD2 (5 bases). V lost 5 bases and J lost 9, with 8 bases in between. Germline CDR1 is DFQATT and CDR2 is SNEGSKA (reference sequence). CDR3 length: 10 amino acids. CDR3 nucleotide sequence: TGCAGTGCTTGGACTTTTGAGCAGTTCTTC. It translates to CSAWTFEQFF.

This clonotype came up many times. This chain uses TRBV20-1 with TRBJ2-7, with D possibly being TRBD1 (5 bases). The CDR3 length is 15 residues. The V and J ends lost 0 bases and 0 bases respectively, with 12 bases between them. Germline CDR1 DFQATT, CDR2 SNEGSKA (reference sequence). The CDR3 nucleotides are TGCAGTGCTAGAGACAGGGCGCGCAGCTCCTACGAGCAGTACTTC. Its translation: CSARDRARSSYEQYF.

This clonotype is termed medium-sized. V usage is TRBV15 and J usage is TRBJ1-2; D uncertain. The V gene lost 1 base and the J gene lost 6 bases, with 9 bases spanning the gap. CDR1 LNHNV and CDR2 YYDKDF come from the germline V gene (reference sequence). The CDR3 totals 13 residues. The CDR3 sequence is CATSRVASDGYTF. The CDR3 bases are TGTGCCACCAGCAGAGTCGCTTCCGATGGCTACACCTTC.

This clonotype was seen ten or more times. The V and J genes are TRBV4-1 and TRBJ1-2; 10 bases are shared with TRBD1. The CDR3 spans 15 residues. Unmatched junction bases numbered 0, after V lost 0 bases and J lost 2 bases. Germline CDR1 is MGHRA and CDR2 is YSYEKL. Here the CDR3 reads CASSQEDRGNYGYTF. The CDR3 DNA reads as TGCGCCAGCAGCCAAGAGGACAGGGGGAACTATGGCTACACCTTC.

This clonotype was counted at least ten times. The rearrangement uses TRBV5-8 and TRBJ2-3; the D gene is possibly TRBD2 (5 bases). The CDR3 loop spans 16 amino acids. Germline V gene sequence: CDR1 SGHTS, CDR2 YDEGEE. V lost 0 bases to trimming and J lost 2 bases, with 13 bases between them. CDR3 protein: CASSLGTDFFTDTQYF. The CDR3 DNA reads TGTGCCAGCAGCTTGGGGACGGACTTTTTCACAGATACGCAGTATTTT. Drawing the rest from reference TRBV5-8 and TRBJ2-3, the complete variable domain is EAGVTQSPTHLIKTRGQQATLRCSPISGHTSVYWYQQALGLGLQFLLWYDEGEERNRGNFPPRFSGRQFPNYSSELNVNALELEDSALYLCASSLGTDFFTDTQYFGPGTRLTVL.

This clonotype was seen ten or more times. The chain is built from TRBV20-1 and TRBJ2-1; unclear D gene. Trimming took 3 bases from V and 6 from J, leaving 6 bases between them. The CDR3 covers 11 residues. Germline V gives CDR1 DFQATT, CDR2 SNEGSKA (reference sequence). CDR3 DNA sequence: TGCAGTGCTAGCGGCCCCAATGAGCAGTTCTTC. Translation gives CSASGPNEQFF.

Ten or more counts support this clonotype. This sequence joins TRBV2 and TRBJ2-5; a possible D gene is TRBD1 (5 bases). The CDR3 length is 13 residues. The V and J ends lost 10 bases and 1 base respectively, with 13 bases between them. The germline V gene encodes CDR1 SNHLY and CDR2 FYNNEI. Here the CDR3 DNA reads TGTGCCATAAATGGGGCTCGCCAAGAGACCCAGTACTTC. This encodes CAINGARQETQYF.

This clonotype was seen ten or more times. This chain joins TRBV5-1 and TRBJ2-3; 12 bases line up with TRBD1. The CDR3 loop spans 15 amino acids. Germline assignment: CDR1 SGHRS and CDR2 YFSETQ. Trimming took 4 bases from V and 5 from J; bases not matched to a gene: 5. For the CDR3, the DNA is TGCGCCAGCAGCCCGGGACAGGGGGCCGAAGATACGCAGTATTTT. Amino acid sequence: CASSPGQGAEDTQYF.

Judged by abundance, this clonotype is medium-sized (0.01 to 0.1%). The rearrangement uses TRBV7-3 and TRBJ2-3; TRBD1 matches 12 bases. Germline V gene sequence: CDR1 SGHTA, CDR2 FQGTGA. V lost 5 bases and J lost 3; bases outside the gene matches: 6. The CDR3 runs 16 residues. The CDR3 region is CASSPGQGAETDTQYF. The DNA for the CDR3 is TGTGCCAGCAGCCCGGGACAGGGGGCCGAGACAGATACGCAGTATTTT.